The T cell receptor beta chain described here comes from a study of cytomegalovirus exposure and HLA in healthy donors. Study conclusions and caveats: The majority of TCR sequences were rare, yet some public TCRs appeared in many donors. Within an earlier analysis, most TCR beta V segments proved productive either about 87% or about 30% of the time.

With 3 bases removed from V and 0 bases from J, the gap between germline ends came to 16 bases. Germline lookup yields CDR1 ENHRY and CDR2 SYGVKD. The CDR3 loop spans 17 amino acids. PCR involved 60 Vbeta and 13 Jbeta primers. Clones were read by immunoSEQ multiplex PCR, and TCRdb kept only the in-frame ones, dropping some. Found here are about 130,000 clones, around 80% of them singletons; the top ten hold less than 3.5%. With respect to this clone: Its antigen is unknown.

This receptor was taken from a man aged 45-65 years in good health and CMV-seronegative. The chain joins TRBV10-3 to TRBJ2-3; perhaps TRBD2 as D (6 bases). The sequencing input was PBMCs. The CDR3 nucleotides read TGTGCCATCAGTGACTCTTCTGGCGGGGCTAGCACAGATACGCAGTATTTT. Its translation is CAISDSSGGASTDTQYF.